Listed below are T cell receptor beta chains from one sample, sequenced in a study of cytomegalovirus exposure and HLA in healthy donors. Measured with immunoSEQ multiplex PCR; TCRdb has only the in-frame clones, and not every one. The table includes under 200,000 clones, roughly 85% detected once. The material sequenced was PBMCs. These receptors all stem from a man in his thirties or forties in good health and CMV-seronegative. CDR3s include the opening cysteine and the closing phenylalanine or tryptophan. D genes are given only for firm matches. The size field is filled for only some rows; it gives once, few, many or a size class.

j_gene | len | d_gene | v_gene | abundance | CDR3nt | CDR3aa
TRBJ2-7 | 14 | TRBD2 | TRBV30 | NA | TGTGCCTGGAGTGTAACGGGAGGGCCGTACGAGCAGTACTTC | CAWSVTGGPYEQYF
TRBJ2-1 | 15 | NA | TRBV4-1 | NA | TGCGCCAGCAGCCAAACTCGCGCGGTGCGGTATGAGCAGTTCTTC | CASSQTRAVRYEQFF
TRBJ2-7 | 13 | NA | TRBV30 | NA | TGTGCCTGGAGTCTCGCTCAGCGGTACGAGCAGTACTTC | CAWSLAQRYEQYF
TRBJ2-1 | 15 | NA | TRBV11-2 | NA | TGTGCCAGCAGCTTAGACCCTAGCCCCTACAATGAGCAGTTCTTC | CASSLDPSPYNEQFF
TRBJ2-2 | 13 | NA | TRBV7-9 | NA | TGTTCCAGCAGCTTCTCTCTAACCGGGGAGCTGTTTTTT | CSSSFSLTGELFF
TRBJ2-7 | 14 | TRBD2 | TRBV4-3 | NA | TGCGCCAGCAGCCACGGACTAGGCTACTACGAGCAGTACTTC | CASSHGLGYYEQYF
TRBJ1-2 | 13 | TRBD1 | TRBV7-3 | once | TGTGCCAGCAGCCCGGGACAGGGGGGTCCCTACACCTTC | CASSPGQGGPYTF
TRBJ2-5 | 17 | TRBD2 | TRBV5-1 | NA | TGCGCCAGCAGCCGCACCCCGGGACTAGCGAGCCAAGAGACCCAGTACTTC | CASSRTPGLASQETQYF
TRBJ2-1 | 16 | TRBD2 | TRBV5-1 | few | TGCGCCAGCAAGAGGACCGGGGGGGCTTCGTGGAATGAGCAGTTCTTC | CASKRTGGASWNEQFF
TRBJ2-1 | 13 | TRBD2 | TRBV29-1 | NA | TGCAGCGTTGAGGGGACTAGCGCAAGTGAGCAGTTCTTC | CSVEGTSASEQFF
TRBJ1-2 | 14 | TRBD1 | TRBV27 | once | TGTGCCAGCAGTTCCGGACAGGGAATAGTTGGCTACACCTTC | CASSSGQGIVGYTF
TRBJ1-5 | 16 | NA | TRBV5-8 | NA | TGTGCCAGCAGCTCCTGGCGGGGGCAAAGCAATCAGCCCCAGCATTTT | CASSSWRGQSNQPQHF
TRBJ2-5 | 17 | TRBD2 | TRBV7-2 | NA | TGTGCCAGCAGCTTAGCGCTCGGGGGGGCCCAACAAGAGACCCAGTACTTC | CASSLALGGAQQETQYF
TRBJ2-7 | 15 | NA | TRBV7-9 | once | TGTGCCAGCAGCCCAGCCCAGGACAGATTATACGAGCAGTACTTC | CASSPAQDRLYEQYF
TRBJ1-5 | 12 | NA | TRBV28 | NA | TGTGCCAGCGCCGGACTAAGGCAGCCCCAGCATTTT | CASAGLRQPQHF